These 3 T cell receptor beta chains were sequenced from one sample in a study of PD-L1 blockade in urothelial cancer. Described time point: pretreatment peripheral blood. Here immunoSEQ multiplex PCR was the method, and the copy in TCRdb shows in-frame clones only, minus some. The data hold 90,000 or so clones, with around 91% observed a single time. This specimen consisted of PBMCs, obtained around atezolizumab (anti-PD-L1) treatment. The receptors were sampled from a man aged 55 to 70 with urothelial cancer.

The chain has TRBV4-3 and TRBJ2-1, with 8 bases identical to TRBD1. Trimming removed 3 bases from V and 4 bases from J; junction bases left unmatched: 11. The germline CDR1 and CDR2 sequences are LGHNA and YSLEER. The CDR3 sequence is 17 residues long. CDR3 in amino acids: CASSHAKGQDTYNEQFF. The CDR3 bases are TGCGCCAGCAGCCACGCCAAGGGACAGGATACTTACAATGAGCAGTTCTTC.

The chain recombines TRBV11-2 with TRBJ1-4; tentatively, D is TRBD1 (6 bases). The CDR3 consists of 14 residues. Looked up from germline, CDR1 is SGHAT and CDR2 is FQNNGV. V lost 5 bases and J lost 8, with 15 bases in between. Here the CDR3 DNA reads TGTGCCAGCAGCCGTGTGGACAGAGGCGAAAAACTGTTTTTT. Protein product: CASSRVDRGEKLFF.

This clone was counted a few times. The chain carries TRBV7-2 and TRBJ2-7, with TRBD1 matching over 7 bases. Per germline, CDR1 SGHTA and CDR2 FQGNSA. V was clipped by 5 bases and J by 5 bases; unmatched bases: 6. CDR3 length equals 13 residues. The CDR3 loop reads CASSLRQGHEQYF. Written as DNA, the CDR3 is TGTGCCAGCAGCCTCCGACAGGGCCACGAGCAGTACTTC. Based on the CDR3 plus reference TRBV7-2 and TRBJ2-7, the full variable domain is GAGVSQSPSNKVTEKGKDVELRCDPISGHTALYWYRQSLGQGLEFLIYFQGNSAPDKSGLPSDRFSAERTGGSVSTLTIQRTQQEDSAVYLCASSLRQGHEQYFGPGTRLTVT.